This TCR beta chain was sequenced during a study of blood T cell repertoires in COVID-19. Whole-study context: Whether acute or convalescent, the COVID-19 samples came from the United States, Italy and Spain. The cDNA or gDNA used as material had been derived from T cells, B-cell-depleted T cells, or PBMCs.

In this sample, this clone turned up a few times. Authors' data handling: Amplification of reference gene primers provided the estimated nucleated cell counts. TCRdb keeps only in-frame clones here, not all; method: immunoSEQ multiplex PCR. V and J calls and clone size are given by that table; D and trimming were obtained from the DNA. The sample consists of some 54,000 clones, more than 85% of them appearing once. Germline-derived CDR1 and CDR2 are SNHLY and FYNNEI. This CDR3 region has 12 residues. Trimming stripped 6 bases from V and 5 bases from J, with 8 bases between. The chain recombines TRBV2 with TRBJ1-5; D uncertain. The sequencing sample was made of peripheral blood. This TCR came from a man aged 60 to 69 with acute or convalescent COVID-19. The CDR3 DNA reads TGTGCCAGCAGGTTCGGGGATCAGCCCCAGCATTTT. Translation gives CASRFGDQPQHF. The entire variable domain, with the rest obtained from reference TRBV2 and TRBJ1-5, is as follows: EPEVTQTPSHQVTQMGQEVILRCVPISNHLYFYWYRQILGQKVEFLVSFYNNEISEKSEIFDDQFSVERPDGSNFTLKIRSTKLEDSAMYFCASRFGDQPQHFGDGTRLSIL.